The next 5 T cell receptor beta chains were all read from a single sample in a study of Graves' ophthalmopathy and Graves' hyperthyroidism. From RNA, the CDR3 regions of TCR beta chains were amplified and sequenced. Following a first-round RT-PCR that used HTBI primers, a second-round multiplex PCR was carried out. TCRdb recomputed calls from the multiplex PCR reads with MiXCR, one row per CDR3 protein. The table lists 400,000 or so distinct CDR3 sequences, 15% to 19% of them singletons, with roughly 7% in the top ten. The sequenced material came from peripheral blood. Receptor source: a woman under 30 with stable Graves' hyperthyroidism.

This clonotype was recorded only once. Possible read error: a much larger clone is one base away. V usage is TRBV6-2 or TRBV6-3 and J usage is TRBJ2-2, with D tentatively TRBD2 (5 bases). This CDR3 has 14 amino acids. Germline V gene sequence: CDR1 MNHEY, CDR2 SVGEGT. The CDR3 region is CASSYDPGYGELCF. The CDR3 nucleotides are TGTGCCAGCAGTTACGATCCAGGTTACGGGGAGCTGTGTTTT.

In its sample, this clonotype was seen a few times. The V and J genes are TRBV7-9 and TRBJ2-7, with D perhaps TRBD2 (6 bases). V was clipped by 4 bases and J by 2 bases, with 12 bases between them. The CDR3 consists of 14 residues. The V gene's germline CDR1 is SEHNR and CDR2 FQNEAQ (reference sequence). The CDR3 reads CASSSGVSAYEQYF. In DNA, the CDR3 is TGTGCCAGCAGCTCGGGGGTCTCAGCCTACGAGCAGTACTTC.

At least ten counts were recorded for this clonotype. The chain links TRBV29-1 to TRBJ1-2; weak D call: TRBD1 (6 bases). The germline V gene encodes CDR1 SQVTM and CDR2 ANQGSEA. The CDR3 length is 12 residues. Trimming pared 6 bases from V and 4 bases from J, leaving 12 bases between. The CDR3 DNA sequence: TGCAGCGTACACAGGGCGAGCTATGGCTACACCTTC. Protein product: CSVHRASYGYTF.

This clonotype was seen at least ten times. The genes are TRBV6-1 and TRBJ2-2, with 10 bases lining up with TRBD2. CDR3 length: 16 amino acids. Germline V lookup: CDR1 MNHNS, CDR2 SASEGT. The J segment lost 2 bases and the V segment lost 7 bases, leaving 7 bases of the junction unmatched. CDR3 nucleotide sequence: TGTGCCAGCATCCCTCTAGCGGGGGTAAACACCGGGGAGCTGTTTTTT. It codes for CASIPLAGVNTGELFF.

This chain links TRBV6-2 or TRBV6-3 with TRBJ2-7; no definite D call. The CDR3 runs to 16 residues. V lost 0 bases and J 0 bases, leaving 12 bases between the germline ends. Looked up from germline, CDR1 is MNHEY and CDR2 is SVGEGT. The DNA of the CDR3 is TGTGCCAGCAGTTACTCGATGAGACGGGTCTCCTACGAGCAGTACTTC. As protein: CASSYSMRRVSYEQYF.